This is a list of T cell receptor beta chains from one sample in a study of memory CD4+ T cells and cytomegalovirus serostatus. Some clones are missing from TCRdb's copy, which holds only in-frame ones; the method was immunoSEQ multiplex PCR. The sample lists just under 95,000 clones, 80% seen once, with approximately 4% in the top ten. The sample taken for sequencing was memory CD4+ T cells from blood. Every receptor here comes from an adult in good health and CMV-seropositive. Both conserved end residues are trimmed from each CDR3. Clone size is given for some rows only: seen once, a few or many times, or a class if the clone is expanded.

v_gene: TRBV5-1; abundance: NA; j_gene: TRBJ2-5; CDR3aa: ASSSRVGGGQETQY
v_gene: TRBV7-2; abundance: NA; j_gene: TRBJ2-7; CDR3aa: ASSLGLAGAYEQY
v_gene: TRBV6-1; abundance: NA; j_gene: TRBJ2-3; CDR3aa: ASSQRSRRTDTQY
v_gene: TRBV12-2; abundance: NA; j_gene: TRBJ2-3; CDR3aa: ASRLRRRASTDTQY
v_gene: TRBV7-9; abundance: NA; j_gene: TRBJ2-7; CDR3aa: ASSSDRDFSYEQY
v_gene: TRBV7-9; abundance: NA; j_gene: TRBJ1-3; CDR3aa: ASSLGDSGNTIY
v_gene: TRBV29-1; abundance: NA; j_gene: TRBJ1-1; CDR3aa: SGGTASGYTEAF
v_gene: TRBV29-1; abundance: NA; j_gene: TRBJ1-2; CDR3aa: SVGQGARGYT
v_gene: TRBV5-6; abundance: NA; j_gene: TRBJ1-2; CDR3aa: ASKSPLDGGYT
v_gene: TRBV7-2; abundance: NA; j_gene: TRBJ1-2; CDR3aa: ASSQTGTGDAAYGYT
v_gene: TRBV28; abundance: NA; j_gene: TRBJ2-7; CDR3aa: ASREGWYEQY
v_gene: TRBV5-1; abundance: NA; j_gene: TRBJ2-5; CDR3aa: ASSLGTSEQETQY
v_gene: TRBV7-6; abundance: NA; j_gene: TRBJ1-2; CDR3aa: ASSLSGGSGYGYT
v_gene: TRBV5-1; abundance: NA; j_gene: TRBJ2-3; CDR3aa: ASRIGAWGTDTQY
v_gene: TRBV4-2; abundance: NA; j_gene: TRBJ2-7; CDR3aa: ASSQAREQY
v_gene: TRBV28; abundance: NA; j_gene: TRBJ2-5; CDR3aa: ASSSRLADH
v_gene: TRBV5-4; abundance: NA; j_gene: TRBJ1-2; CDR3aa: ASSLFDYGYT
v_gene: TRBV18; abundance: NA; j_gene: TRBJ2-1; CDR3aa: ASSPTRDVAEQF
v_gene: TRBV6-6; abundance: NA; j_gene: TRBJ1-1; CDR3aa: ASTGGQGLTEAF
v_gene: TRBV25-1; abundance: NA; j_gene: TRBJ2-2; CDR3aa: ASRGLNTGELF
v_gene: TRBV2; abundance: NA; j_gene: TRBJ2-5; CDR3aa: ASEGGARVTQY
v_gene: TRBV6-1; abundance: NA; j_gene: TRBJ2-5; CDR3aa: ASSPGGGQETQY
v_gene: TRBV2; abundance: NA; j_gene: TRBJ2-7; CDR3aa: ASSEVGTSAYEQY
v_gene: TRBV9; abundance: once; j_gene: TRBJ2-1; CDR3aa: ASSVAPTGGHEQF
v_gene: TRBV10-3; abundance: NA; j_gene: TRBJ2-2; CDR3aa: AIRLANTGELF
v_gene: TRBV2; abundance: few; j_gene: TRBJ2-2; CDR3aa: ASSLDIAGELF
v_gene: TRBV25-1; abundance: NA; j_gene: TRBJ2-7; CDR3aa: ASSDPRDRGQREQY
v_gene: TRBV10-2; abundance: NA; j_gene: TRBJ1-1; CDR3aa: ASSIQAPNTEAF
v_gene: TRBV18; abundance: NA; j_gene: TRBJ1-2; CDR3aa: ASSPAGTGTPEGYT
v_gene: TRBV19; abundance: NA; j_gene: TRBJ1-2; CDR3aa: ASGRPANYGYT
v_gene: TRBV5-1; abundance: NA; j_gene: TRBJ2-1; CDR3aa: ASSLGDWRGDEQF
v_gene: TRBV19; abundance: NA; j_gene: TRBJ1-3; CDR3aa: ATSEQPFNTIY
v_gene: TRBV7-2; abundance: few; j_gene: TRBJ2-1; CDR3aa: ASSLAGASGRASDEQF
v_gene: TRBV28; abundance: NA; j_gene: TRBJ1-4; CDR3aa: ASTGDSRSPNEKLF
v_gene: TRBV7-2; abundance: NA; j_gene: TRBJ2-7; CDR3aa: ASSSQAGGYEQY
v_gene: TRBV11-2; abundance: NA; j_gene: TRBJ2-3; CDR3aa: ASSRAGFRDTQY
v_gene: TRBV6-4; abundance: few; j_gene: TRBJ1-1; CDR3aa: ASSDSGSEAF
v_gene: TRBV11-2; abundance: NA; j_gene: TRBJ1-1; CDR3aa: ASSLTHRTFF
v_gene: TRBV4-2; abundance: few; j_gene: TRBJ1-3; CDR3aa: ASSQDTAKNTIY
v_gene: TRBV2; abundance: NA; j_gene: TRBJ2-5; CDR3aa: ASSLSGRAGETQY
v_gene: TRBV21-1; abundance: once; j_gene: TRBJ2-3; CDR3aa: ASSTSSGAGYMQY
v_gene: TRBV18; abundance: NA; j_gene: TRBJ2-7; CDR3aa: ASSLGQSLRY
v_gene: TRBV28; abundance: NA; j_gene: TRBJ1-3; CDR3aa: ASSTRGTGGNTIY
v_gene: TRBV5-1; abundance: NA; j_gene: TRBJ2-5; CDR3aa: ASSLAGVGGLETQY
v_gene: TRBV10-3; abundance: NA; j_gene: TRBJ2-7; CDR3aa: AISDSRADDEQY
v_gene: TRBV4-2; abundance: NA; j_gene: NA; CDR3aa: ASSQASFGTNAVSEQY
v_gene: TRBV28; abundance: NA; j_gene: TRBJ1-5; CDR3aa: ASSLYNPYSNQPQH
v_gene: TRBV2; abundance: NA; j_gene: TRBJ2-7; CDR3aa: ASSEWGGVEEGSG
v_gene: TRBV27; abundance: NA; j_gene: TRBJ1-3; CDR3aa: ASSLTAASGNTIY
v_gene: TRBV5-4; abundance: NA; j_gene: TRBJ2-3; CDR3aa: ASSLDTGSRGQY
v_gene: TRBV9; abundance: NA; j_gene: TRBJ2-5; CDR3aa: ASRPGLAVETQY
v_gene: TRBV6-6; abundance: NA; j_gene: TRBJ2-7; CDR3aa: ASAGTGIYEQY
v_gene: TRBV4-1; abundance: NA; j_gene: TRBJ2-3; CDR3aa: ASSLREDGDTQY
v_gene: TRBV7-3; abundance: NA; j_gene: TRBJ2-3; CDR3aa: ASSLIGRAPDTQY
v_gene: TRBV28; abundance: few; j_gene: TRBJ2-3; CDR3aa: ASSFWGQGLPDTQY